This section outlines one T cell receptor (beta chain) sequence together with its context. Its antigen is unknown. The data were taken from a study of response to subunit inactivated influenza vaccine. General study points: The authors put forward the suggestion that each seasonal influenza vaccination may bring in only a limited number of new T cells.

J was trimmed by 11 bases and V by 2 bases; bases with no gene match: 8. CDR3 size: 14 residues. Germline V gene data show CDR1 as SGHTA and CDR2 as FQGNSA. TCRdb used MiXCR to reprocess the RT-PCR reads, holding one entry per CDR3 protein. The data show 450,000 to 700,000 distinct CDR3 sequences, roughly 15% seen once. This receptor was taken from a man aged 45-65 years who received an inactivated influenza vaccine. The rearrangement joins TRBV7-2 to TRBJ2-1, with 8 bases matching TRBD1. Sequenced here: PBMCs from blood, sampled less than 13 days after vaccination. CDR3 sequence reads: CASSLMGRTGKQFF. DNA of the CDR3: TGTGCCAGCAGCTTAATGGGAAGGACAGGGAAGCAGTTCTTC.